The 18 T cell receptor beta chains listed next were all sequenced from one sample in a study of cytomegalovirus exposure and HLA in healthy donors. TCRdb keeps only in-frame clones here, not all; method: immunoSEQ multiplex PCR. The table shows 250,000 to 400,000 clones, with roughly 88% occurring only once. The sequenced sample consisted of PBMCs. All receptors derive from a man younger than 40 in good health and CMV-seronegative.

This chain connects TRBV5-1 to TRBJ1-4; D is possibly TRBD1 (6 bases). With 9 bases removed from V and 4 bases from J, the gap between germline ends came to 19 bases. Per the germline V gene, CDR1 is SGHRS and CDR2 is YFSETQ. This CDR3 contains 15 residues. In nucleotides, the CDR3 is TGCGCCATCAACTACCGGGACAAGTATAATGAAAAACTGTTTTTT. As protein: CAINYRDKYNEKLFF.

The V and J genes are TRBV7-9 and TRBJ2-3, with D possibly TRBD1 on 7 matching bases. V was clipped by 3 bases and J by 1 base, with 14 bases between them. CDR1 SEHNR and CDR2 FQNEAQ come from the germline V gene (reference sequence). The CDR3 contains 16 residues. In nucleotides, the CDR3 is TGTGCCAGCAGCTTTACGGAGGGACAGCGCACAGATACGCAGTATTTT. Translating it yields CASSFTEGQRTDTQYF.

This chain links TRBV4-1 with TRBJ2-3; TRBD1 aligns across 7 bases. CDR1 is MGHRA and CDR2 is YSYEKL in the germline V gene. The CDR3 extends over 16 amino acids. V was pared by 1 base and J by 6 bases, with 10 bases of the junction left unmatched. CDR3 DNA: TGCGCCAGCAGCCAAGCACAGGGGCGCAACGTGGATACGCAGTATTTT. Encoded protein: CASSQAQGRNVDTQYF.

The chain couples TRBV2 to TRBJ2-5, with D maybe TRBD1 (6 bases). CDR3 length: 15 residues. Germline CDR1 reads SNHLY; CDR2 reads FYNNEI. Trimming shortened V by 1 base and J by 4 bases, and 13 bases separated the two germline ends. The CDR3 spells CASSEGAGETETQYF. The CDR3 DNA sequence: TGTGCCAGCAGTGAAGGGGCAGGGGAGACAGAGACCCAGTACTTC.

The J gene is TRBJ2-7, the V gene TRBV6-5, with D possibly TRBD1 on 6 matching bases. V was trimmed by 7 bases and J by 6 bases, leaving 22 bases between them. The germline V gene has CDR1 MNHEY and CDR2 SVGAGI. This CDR3 comprises 15 residues. CDR3 DNA: TGTGCCAGCAATCAAAACGGGATCTTAGGGGGCGAGCAGTACTTC. This translates into CASNQNGILGGEQYF.

The chain carries TRBV19 and TRBJ2-7, with 10 positions matching TRBD1. The junction had 5 bases not matched to a gene; V was cut back by 7 bases and J by 5 bases. CDR1 LNHDA and CDR2 SQIVND come from the germline V gene (reference sequence). This CDR3 has 13 amino acids. The CDR3 DNA reads TGTGCCAGTAAGGACAGGGGGACCCACGAGCAGTACTTC. Amino acids: CASKDRGTHEQYF.

A remark on this clone: The sample carries other DNA sequences with the same CDR3. This rearrangement joins TRBV7-9 to TRBJ2-5; the D is unclear. This CDR3 comprises 12 residues. Deletions cut 5 bases from V and 4 bases from J, with 8 bases between. The V gene's germline CDR1 is SEHNR and CDR2 FQNEAQ (reference sequence). The CDR3 region has the DNA TGTGCCAGCAGCCCTCCGGGAGAGACCCAGTACTTC. Protein product: CASSPPGETQYF.

This chain uses TRBV28 with TRBJ1-3, with TRBD1 matching 8 bases. Trimming removed 5 bases from V and 0 bases from J; junction bases left unmatched: 15. The CDR3 spans 19 residues. Germline loops: CDR1 MDHEN, CDR2 SYDVKM. The CDR3 sequence: CASSPRPGTGINSGNTIYF. The CDR3 nucleotides are TGTGCCAGCAGTCCTCGTCCCGGGACAGGAATAAACTCTGGAAACACCATATATTTT.

The chain couples TRBV6-1 to TRBJ1-1; possibly TRBD1 for D (6 bases). Trimming cost V 1 base and J 8 bases, with 14 bases left between them. CDR3 length: 14 amino acids. The germline gives CDR1 MNHNS, CDR2 SASEGT. Here the CDR3 DNA reads TGTGCCAGCAGTGAAGACAGGGTCATCCTCGAAGCTTTCTTT. Protein: CASSEDRVILEAFF.

The chain carries TRBV5-1 and TRBJ2-2; 8 nucleotides agree with TRBD1. The J segment lost 5 bases and the V segment lost 8 bases, leaving 11 bases of the junction unmatched. The length of the CDR3 is 15 residues. Germline V gene data show CDR1 as SGHRS and CDR2 as YFSETQ. CDR3 sequence (DNA): TGCGCCAGTTTCCAAAGGACAGGGATTACCGGGGAGCTGTTTTTT. It translates to CASFQRTGITGELFF. The full variable domain, in which reference TRBV5-1 and TRBJ2-2 provide the parts outside the CDR3, is KAGVTQTPRYLIKTRGQQVTLSCSPISGHRSVSWYQQTPGQGLQFLFEYFSETQRNKGNFPGRFSGRQFSNSRSEMNVSTLELGDSALYLCASFQRTGITGELFFGEGSRLTVL.

The genes are TRBV6-5 and TRBJ2-1, with 12 bases matching TRBD1. Germline V CDR1 and CDR2: MNHEY, SVGAGI. The V and J ends lost 6 bases and 6 bases, in that order; junction bases with no gene match: 3. This CDR3 region has 14 residues. The CDR3 bases are TGTGCCAGCAGGTGGGACAGGGGGCCCAATGAGCAGTTCTTC. Its translation: CASRWDRGPNEQFF.

This sequence joins TRBV30 and TRBJ2-3, with D tentatively TRBD2 (5 bases). This CDR3 has 13 amino acids. V was pared by 3 bases and J by 11 bases, with 18 bases between. The germline V gene encodes CDR1 GTSNPN and CDR2 SVGIG (reference sequence). CDR3 DNA: TGTGCCTGGAGCCTCGGGGATTTCGCTAAGCAGTATTTT. Amino acids: CAWSLGDFAKQYF.

J is TRBJ1-4 and V is TRBV5-1; possibly TRBD1 for D (5 bases). Per germline, CDR1 SGHRS and CDR2 YFSETQ. V was trimmed by 3 bases and J by 8 bases, leaving 14 bases between them. The CDR3 sequence is 14 residues long. CDR3 residues: CASSSDSLSEKLFF. Written as DNA, the CDR3 is TGCGCCAGCAGCTCTGACAGCCTCTCGGAAAAACTGTTTTTT. Drawing the rest from reference TRBV5-1 and TRBJ1-4, the complete variable domain is KAGVTQTPRYLIKTRGQQVTLSCSPISGHRSVSWYQQTPGQGLQFLFEYFSETQRNKGNFPGRFSGRQFSNSRSEMNVSTLELGDSALYLCASSSDSLSEKLFFGSGTQLSVL.

This clone was seen a single time. The CDR3 nucleotides are TGTGCCAGCAGCTTAGAGTCACTAGCGGGGCCTTCTAACGGGGAGCTGTTTTTT. This gives the protein CASSLESLAGPSNGELFF. The chain couples TRBV7-9 to TRBJ2-2; 10 bases agree with TRBD2. Germline V gene data show CDR1 as SEHNR and CDR2 as FQNEAQ (reference sequence). The CDR3 consists of 18 residues. V was clipped by 1 base and J by 7 bases; unmatched bases: 12.

There are many counts of this clone. The rearrangement joins TRBV6-4 to TRBJ1-2; the D gene is possibly TRBD1 (5 bases). CDR1 and CDR2 (germline): MRHNA, SNTAGT. The CDR3 covers 16 residues. Trimming shortened V by 5 bases and J by 0 bases, and 16 bases separated the two germline ends. The CDR3 loop is CASSPSAGLANYGYTF. Written as DNA, the CDR3 is TGTGCCAGCAGTCCAAGCGCAGGGCTAGCTAACTATGGCTACACCTTC.

This clone was observed a single time. This chain uses TRBV7-9 with TRBJ2-5, with TRBD2 matching over 12 bases. After removal of 2 bases from V and 0 bases from J, the junction contained 1 base not matched to a gene. Germline CDR1 reads SEHNR; CDR2 reads FQNEAQ (reference sequence). This CDR3 spans 16 amino acids. The CDR3 loop reads CASSLRLAGDQETQYF. CDR3 nucleotide sequence: TGTGCCAGCAGCTTAAGACTAGCGGGGGACCAAGAGACCCAGTACTTC.

V and J are TRBV18 and TRBJ1-2; 8 bases match TRBD1. The CDR3 is 14 amino acids. J lost 8 bases, V lost 3 bases, and 8 bases had no gene match. In germline, CDR1 is KGHSH, CDR2 LQKENI. The CDR3 nucleotides read TGTGCCAGCTCACCGATCAAACAGGGGGGCGGCTACACCTTC. The encoded protein is CASSPIKQGGGYTF.

The chain carries TRBV29-1 and TRBJ2-1; TRBD1 aligns across 7 bases. Germline-derived CDR1 and CDR2 are SQVTM and ANQGSEA. Unmatched junction bases numbered 4, after V lost 8 bases and J lost 6 bases. This CDR3 has 11 amino acids. The CDR3 protein is CSFRQGNEQFF. For the CDR3, the DNA is TGCAGCTTCCGACAGGGCAATGAGCAGTTCTTC.